This T cell receptor (beta chain) was retrieved from a study of cytomegalovirus exposure and HLA in healthy donors. Assay used: immunoSEQ multiplex PCR; TCRdb lists only in-frame clones, some missing. The sample has around 62,000 clones, around 89% seen once. Study-wide results and caveats: Three CMV-associated chains were confirmed in vitro to be specific for CMV antigens. Subsequent analysis showed first-cohort TCR clusters tending to co-occur in 120 validation repertoires. The investigators catalogued about 170 TCR beta chains as cytomegalovirus-associated.

Germline assignment: CDR1 MNHEY and CDR2 SMNVEV (reference sequence). V lost 0 bases, J lost 3 bases, and 5 bases lay in between. The CDR3 contains 14 residues. Details on this clone: Its specificity is not known.

Separate from the approximately 700-subject first cohort was the approximately 120-subject validation cohort, to which the donors belonged. The sequence was obtained from a woman aged 18-30 years in good health and CMV-seronegative. The sequenced sample consisted of PBMCs. The rearrangement links TRBV27 to TRBJ1-4, with unresolved D. CDR3 protein: CASSLSGANEKLFF. The CDR3 DNA reads TGTGCCAGCAGTTTATCCGGAGCTAATGAAAAACTGTTTTTT.